Below, 25 T cell receptor beta chains from the same sample are listed, as sequenced in a study of T cell changes during pregnancy in multiple sclerosis. Libraries were prepared by immunoSEQ multiplex PCR; TCRdb keeps only in-frame clonotypes and omits some of them. The sample lists approximately 64,000 clones; 92% were seen once. Sample: peripheral blood, taken in the first trimester of pregnancy. All receptors come from a female donor with multiple sclerosis, enrolled in a pregnancy study.

The genes are TRBV9 and TRBJ2-3, with 9 bases that match TRBD2. J gave up 0 bases and V 0 bases, and 2 bases lay outside the gene matches. The CDR3 is 16 residues long. Germline V CDR1 and CDR2: SGDLS, YYNGEE. The CDR3 DNA reads as TGTGCCAGCAGCGTAGAGGCGGGAGGGAGCACAGATACGCAGTATTTT. It translates to CASSVEAGGSTDTQYF.

This chain uses TRBV9 with TRBJ2-7, with a tentative D call TRBD1 (5 bases). Per germline, CDR1 SGDLS and CDR2 YYNGEE. V lost 2 bases, J lost 3 bases, and 12 bases lay in between. The CDR3 loop spans 14 amino acids. CDR3 coding DNA: TGTGCCAGCAGCGTTGGGGCCAACCACTACGAGCAGTACTTC. Protein sequence: CASSVGANHYEQYF.

The chain couples TRBV18 to TRBJ2-3, with 13 bases aligning to TRBD2. Trimming at V came to 6 bases and at J to 1 base, leaving 4 bases not matched to a gene. Germline CDR1 reads KGHSH; CDR2 reads LQKENI. CDR3 length: 16 residues. DNA of the CDR3: TGTGCCAGCTCCCGCGGACTAGCGGGAGGCACAGATACGCAGTATTTT. It yields the protein CASSRGLAGGTDTQYF.

The gene calls are TRBV6-1 and TRBJ2-5, with TRBD1 as a possible D gene (6 bases). Germline V lookup: CDR1 MNHNS, CDR2 SASEGT. The V gene lost 6 bases and the J gene lost 5 bases, with 16 bases spanning the gap. The CDR3 length is 14 residues. DNA of the CDR3: TGTGCCAGCAGAGGCAGGGGTGTAGGGGAGACCCAGTACTTC. Translating gives CASRGRGVGETQYF.

The genes are TRBV11-2 and TRBJ2-1; 10 positions match TRBD2. Germline CDR1 SGHAT, CDR2 FQNNGV. V was pared by 7 bases and J by 2 bases, with 5 bases of the junction left unmatched. CDR3 length: 15 amino acids. CDR3 in amino acids: CASTAGLATYNEQFF. The CDR3 DNA is TGTGCCAGCACCGCGGGACTAGCGACCTACAATGAGCAGTTCTTC.

The chain links TRBV7-2 to TRBJ2-1; D might be TRBD2 (6 bases). V was clipped by 9 bases and J by 3 bases, with 15 bases between them. The CDR3 totals 14 residues. Germline CDR1 reads SGHTA; CDR2 reads FQGNSA. The CDR3 is CASTTGVGYNEQFF. CDR3 DNA: TGTGCCAGTACGACGGGAGTCGGCTACAATGAGCAGTTCTTC.

J is TRBJ2-7 and V is TRBV28; 9 bases fit TRBD1. The CDR3 is 16 residues long. Germline V gene sequence: CDR1 MDHEN, CDR2 SYDVKM. The V segment lost 5 bases and the J segment 5 bases; nucleotides outside the gene matches: 13. CDR3 sequence (DNA): TGTGCCAGCAGTCCCCTTCGACAGGGGGAAAGGGACGAGCAGTACTTC. As protein: CASSPLRQGERDEQYF.

This clone was seen only once. In DNA form, the CDR3 reads TGTGCCAGCAGTTCGCCCCTATTTTATCGGGAGTGGGTCGAGCAGTACTTC. Protein sequence: CASSSPLFYREWVEQYF. This chain links TRBV28 with TRBJ2-7; D is possibly TRBD2 (6 bases). The CDR3 covers 17 residues. Trimming left V 4 bases short and J 6 bases short, with 25 bases between. In germline, CDR1 is MDHEN, CDR2 SYDVKM.

The rearrangement links TRBV12-5 to TRBJ2-2; 9 bases are shared with TRBD1. This CDR3 contains 17 residues. V shed 0 bases, J shed 8 bases, and the junction held 10 bases outside the gene matches. CDR1 LGHNT and CDR2 FRNRAP come from the germline V gene. This chain's CDR3 is CASGLVLGTGSRGELFF. As DNA, the CDR3 is TGTGCTAGTGGTTTGGTACTTGGGACAGGGTCTCGGGGGGAGCTGTTTTTT.

This clone was seen only once. The genes are TRBV30 and TRBJ1-1; 8 positions agree with TRBD1. Germline-derived CDR1 and CDR2 are GTSNPN and SVGIG (reference sequence). J gave up 5 bases and V 5 bases, and 19 bases lay outside the gene matches. This CDR3 has 17 residues. The CDR3 loop is CAWVGRTGRTAWTEAFF. The CDR3 DNA follows: TGTGCCTGGGTGGGTCGGACAGGGAGGACCGCATGGACTGAAGCTTTCTTT.

The genes are TRBV5-6 and TRBJ2-7; the D gene is possibly TRBD1 (6 bases). CDR1 SGHDT and CDR2 YYEEEE come from the germline V gene. There are 15 residues in the CDR3. Deletions cut 0 bases from V and 2 bases from J, with 12 bases between. The CDR3: CASSLGGTSAYEQYF. In DNA, the CDR3 is TGTGCCAGCAGCTTGGGGGGGACATCCGCCTACGAGCAGTACTTC.

CDR3 region: CASSFSGSAGELFF. For the CDR3, the DNA is TGTGCCAGCAGCTTTAGCGGGAGCGCCGGGGAGCTGTTTTTT. The J gene is TRBJ2-2, the V gene TRBV7-2, with 9 bases fitting TRBD2. V gave up 3 bases and J gave up 6 bases; unmatched junction bases: 2. The CDR3 is 14 amino acids. Germline lookup yields CDR1 SGHTA and CDR2 FQGNSA. The variable domain in full, completed from reference TRBV7-2 and TRBJ2-2, reads GAGVSQSPSNKVTEKGKDVELRCDPISGHTALYWYRQSLGQGLEFLIYFQGNSAPDKSGLPSDRFSAERTGGSVSTLTIQRTQQEDSAVYLCASSFSGSAGELFFGEGSRLTVL.

The chain links TRBV5-6 to TRBJ1-2; 10 nucleotides match TRBD1. CDR1 and CDR2 (germline): SGHDT, YYEEEE. The V segment lost 0 bases and the J segment 8 bases; nucleotides outside the gene matches: 10. The CDR3 totals 16 residues. The CDR3 DNA sequence: TGTGCCAGCAGCTTGGGAGCCGACAGGGGGCGACGGGGCTACACCTTC. Protein sequence: CASSLGADRGRRGYTF.

V and J are TRBV10-1 and TRBJ2-3; a possible D gene is TRBD2 (5 bases). The germline V and J ends were trimmed by 8 bases and 2 bases, with 14 bases remaining between them. CDR1 is WNHNN and CDR2 is SYGVQD in the germline V gene (reference sequence). This CDR3 spans 14 amino acids. This CDR3 is CASAPSGDTDTQYF. CDR3 DNA sequence: TGCGCCAGCGCCCCCAGCGGAGACACAGATACGCAGTATTTT.

The chain carries TRBV7-9 and TRBJ2-3; no definite D call. The germline gives CDR1 SEHNR, CDR2 FQNEAQ (reference sequence). This CDR3 contains 17 residues. V was clipped by 4 bases and J by 2 bases, with 19 bases between them. In DNA, the CDR3 is TGTGCCAGCAGCTCCCCTCGTCGTTTCGGTACCACAGATACGCAGTATTTT. It codes for CASSSPRRFGTTDTQYF.

The chain links TRBV6-4 to TRBJ2-7; 8 nucleotides agree with TRBD2. Per the germline V gene, CDR1 is MRHNA and CDR2 is SNTAGT. CDR3 length equals 16 residues. The trim removed 0 bases at V and 5 bases at J, leaving 9 bases unmatched. The CDR3 protein is CASSDSITGGPHEQYF. CDR3 DNA: TGTGCCAGCAGTGACTCTATAACGGGAGGGCCTCACGAGCAGTACTTC.

The chain joins TRBV30 to TRBJ1-4; D unclear. V lost 5 bases and J lost 8, with 15 bases in between. The germline gives CDR1 GTSNPN, CDR2 SVGIG (reference sequence). This CDR3 spans 13 amino acids. The CDR3 spells CAWSLGSWEKLFF. The CDR3 DNA reads TGTGCCTGGTCGCTCGGGTCTTGGGAAAAACTGTTTTTT.

The V call is TRBV5-1, the J call TRBJ2-1; D is unclear. CDR3 size: 16 residues. The germline V gene has CDR1 SGHRS and CDR2 YFSETQ. V was cut by 5 bases and J by 6 bases, with 21 bases left in between. The CDR3 region has the DNA TGCGCCAGCAGATCCGAGAAAATAAGTTATATCAATGAGCAGTTCTTC. This gives the protein CASRSEKISYINEQFF.

V and J are TRBV5-1 and TRBJ1-3; TRBD1 aligns across 9 bases. The CDR3 has 15 residues. The junction had 2 bases not matched to a gene; V was cut back by 0 bases and J by 4 bases. Germline CDR1 reads SGHRS; CDR2 reads YFSETQ. The CDR3 nucleotides are TGCGCCAGCAGCTTGGGACAGGGGGTCGGAAACACCATATATTTT. Amino acid sequence: CASSLGQGVGNTIYF.

The chain uses TRBV9 and TRBJ2-6, with 9 positions matching TRBD1. V lost 6 bases, J lost 0 bases, and 7 bases stayed unmatched. This CDR3 is built from 17 residues. Germline CDR1 is SGDLS and CDR2 is YYNGEE. The CDR3 region has the DNA TGTGCCAGCAAGCGCGGGACAGGGTTCTCTGGGGCCAACGTCCTGACTTTC. Translating gives CASKRGTGFSGANVLTF.

The rearrangement joins TRBV18 to TRBJ2-1; possibly TRBD1 for D (5 bases). The CDR3 spans 15 residues. Germline V gene sequence: CDR1 KGHSH, CDR2 LQKENI. V shed 3 bases and J shed 6 bases, with 15 bases lying between them. The CDR3 coding sequence is TGTGCCAGCTCACCCAGGGTGCAAAAGCGCAATGAGCAGTTCTTC. It is translated as CASSPRVQKRNEQFF.

The rearrangement uses TRBV4-2 and TRBJ2-1; 11 nucleotides line up with TRBD2. Trimming cost V 5 bases and J 3 bases; bases outside gene matches: 9. CDR3 length equals 17 residues. Per germline, CDR1 LGHNA and CDR2 YNFKEQ. The chain's CDR3 is CASSNRLAGNNYNEQFF. The CDR3 DNA reads TGTGCCAGCAGCAACCGACTAGCGGGAAATAACTACAATGAGCAGTTCTTC.

The rearrangement uses TRBV7-2 and TRBJ1-2; the D is unclear. The CDR3 is 11 amino acids. Germline CDR1 and CDR2: SGHTA and FQGNSA. Trimming shortened V by 8 bases and J by 5 bases, and 9 bases separated the two germline ends. CDR3 sequence: CASRSGYGYTF. CDR3 bases: TGTGCCAGCCGCTCGGGTTATGGCTACACCTTC.

The V gene is TRBV6-4, the J gene TRBJ2-1, with 9 nucleotides matching TRBD2. Germline lookup yields CDR1 MRHNA and CDR2 SNTAGT. The CDR3 loop spans 13 amino acids. V lost 4 bases, J lost 7 bases, and 2 bases stayed unmatched. The chain's CDR3 is CASSGGRGNEQFF. In DNA, the CDR3 is TGTGCCAGCAGTGGCGGGAGGGGGAATGAGCAGTTCTTC.

This clone turned up a few times. This chain connects TRBV2 to TRBJ2-4; no reliable D call. V lost 6 bases and J lost 0, with 9 bases in between. Germline V gene lookup returns CDR1 SNHLY and CDR2 FYNNEI. CDR3 length equals 14 residues. The CDR3 here is CASSEARAKNIQYF. The CDR3 nucleotides are TGTGCCAGCAGCGAGGCCCGAGCCAAAAACATTCAGTACTTC.